This entry lists 5 T cell receptor beta chains sequenced from one sample in a study of T-cell memory formation after mild COVID-19. MiXCR, run by TCRdb on the 5' RACE reads, gives a single entry per CDR3 protein. The repertoire has just under 550,000 distinct CDR3 sequences, about a fifth of them found once; the top ten carry around 12%. Sample: PBMCs or a T cell subset sorted from them (not recorded which). These TCRs come from an adult woman who had mild COVID-19 (a few samples of this study predate the infection). Cell type and time point are not known.

This clonotype was observed a handful of times. The chain employs TRBV5-5 and TRBJ2-1, with D possibly matching TRBD1 (5 bases). V was shortened by 4 bases and J by 7 bases, with 15 bases between the two germline ends. Germline V gene sequence: CDR1 SGHKS, CDR2 YYEKEE (reference sequence). This CDR3 contains 14 residues. CDR3 loop: CASSLPIGANEQFF. The CDR3, as DNA: TGTGCCAGCAGCCTGCCGATTGGGGCGAATGAGCAGTTCTTC.

The chain employs TRBV20-1 and TRBJ2-5, with TRBD2 identical over 9 bases. CDR1 is DFQATT and CDR2 is SNEGSKA in the germline V gene (reference sequence). The length of the CDR3 is 15 residues. V dropped 7 bases and J dropped 5; count of bases not matched to a gene: 14. The CDR3 DNA is TGCAGTGTCCTTCCTAGCGGGGCCCTTGGGGAGACCCAGTACTTC. Translation: CSVLPSGALGETQYF.

For the CDR3, the DNA is TGTGCCAGCAGCTTAGCGGCGGCGGCTAGCGGGTACAATGAGCAGTTCTTC. As protein: CASSLAAAASGYNEQFF. The chain is built from TRBV11-2 and TRBJ2-1; TRBD2 agrees at 8 bases. The CDR3 is 17 amino acids. J lost 4 bases, V lost 1 base, and 9 bases had no gene match. The germline CDR1 and CDR2 sequences are SGHAT and FQNNGV.

This chain joins TRBV6-2 or TRBV6-3 and TRBJ2-7; 13 nucleotides agree with TRBD2. Trimming removed 4 bases from V and 6 bases from J; junction bases left unmatched: 0. Germline-derived CDR1 and CDR2 are MNHEY and SVGEGT. The CDR3 length is 13 residues. DNA for the CDR3: TGTGCCAGCAGTTGGACTAGCGGGAGCGAGCAGTACTTC. It translates to CASSWTSGSEQYF.

The chain joins TRBV6-1 to TRBJ1-1; D unresolved. Trimming removed 5 bases at V and 1 base at J, with 14 bases between. CDR1 and CDR2 from the germline V gene are MNHNS and SASEGT. This CDR3 contains 15 residues. The CDR3 spells CASSPVPQPNTEAFF. The CDR3 DNA reads TGTGCCAGCAGTCCAGTTCCCCAGCCGAACACTGAAGCTTTCTTT.